This T cell receptor (beta chain) was sequenced during a study of shared clonotypes between healthy human individuals. Study as a whole: Plates per donor: three CD4 naive, three CD4 memory, two CD8 naive, one CD8 memory.

For this clone: Other DNA sequences in this specimen translate into the identical CDR3.

CD8 cells classed as naive were CD45RO-negative and positively selected for CCR7, excluding terminally differentiated effector memory CD45RA+ cells. Repertoires were generated with immunoSEQ multiplex PCR, while TCRdb's copy carries only in-frame clones and drops some. The sample lists 2 million to 2.5 million clones; about 93% were seen once. This receptor was obtained from a man younger than 35 in good health. Some clones in this sample may be carry-over from other donors' samples. The specimen was naive CD8+ T cells from PBMCs.

As DNA, the CDR3 is TGTGCCAGCAGCTTAGCAGGGGGTACCGGGGAGCTGTTTTTT. It is translated as CASSLAGGTGELFF. This chain links TRBV7-9 with TRBJ2-2; D perhaps matches TRBD1 (6 bases). Trimming left V 0 bases short and J 5 bases short, with 7 bases between. The CDR3 sequence is 14 residues long. Germline values: CDR1 SEHNR, CDR2 FQNEAQ (reference sequence).